A selection of T cell receptor beta chains follows, all from one sample in a study of T cell responses to AZD1222 COVID-19 vaccine. Using immunoSEQ multiplex PCR, the repertoire was profiled, and TCRdb retains in-frame clones only, with some absent. The sample holds around 100,000 clones, 92% seen once. The source material was peripheral blood, sampled on day 0 of AZD1222 vaccination. Receptors originate from an adult in good health. Each CDR3 is given with its conserved first and last residue. A D gene is named only where the DNA matches it firmly. Size values are once, few and many counts, or a class for expanded clones, and some rows have none.

V gene: TRBV4-2
clone size: .
D gene: .
J gene: TRBJ1-2
CDR3 DNA: TGTGCCAGCAGCCAAGCCGAACAGGGCACTAACTATGGCTACACCTTC
CDR3 protein: CASSQAEQGTNYGYTF

V gene: TRBV7-2
clone size: .
D gene: .
J gene: TRBJ1-2
CDR3 DNA: TGTGCCAGCAGCTTAGTCGGGGATAACTATGGCTACACCTTC
CDR3 protein: CASSLVGDNYGYTF

V gene: TRBV28
clone size: .
D gene: .
J gene: TRBJ2-7
CDR3 DNA: TGTGCCAGCAGCGGCCACTCGGGCCTACTCTCCGAGCAGTACTTC
CDR3 protein: CASSGHSGLLSEQYF

V gene: TRBV29-1
clone size: .
D gene: TRBD2
J gene: TRBJ2-7
CDR3 DNA: TGCAGCGTGGGAGGGGACTACGAGCAGTACTTC
CDR3 protein: CSVGGDYEQYF

V gene: TRBV28
clone size: once
D gene: .
J gene: TRBJ1-5
CDR3 DNA: TGTGCCAGCAGTTTGCTAGACGGGTATAGCAATCAGCCCCAGCATTTT
CDR3 protein: CASSLLDGYSNQPQHF

V gene: TRBV25-1
clone size: few
D gene: .
J gene: TRBJ2-1
CDR3 DNA: TGTGCCAGCAGTGAATTCCCTAGTCACAATGAGCAGTTCTTC
CDR3 protein: CASSEFPSHNEQFF

V gene: TRBV6-2/TRBV6-3
clone size: .
D gene: .
J gene: TRBJ1-3
CDR3 DNA: TGTGCCAGCAGCCGGGCGGTATTATTCTCTGGAAACACCATATATTTT
CDR3 protein: CASSRAVLFSGNTIYF

V gene: TRBV11-1
clone size: .
D gene: .
J gene: TRBJ2-3
CDR3 DNA: TGTGCCAGCAGAGACGACGGGGGCACAGATACGCAGTATTTT
CDR3 protein: CASRDDGGTDTQYF

V gene: TRBV15
clone size: few
D gene: .
J gene: TRBJ1-1
CDR3 DNA: TGTGCCGAGGGAGTGACTGAAGCTTTCTTT
CDR3 protein: CAEGVTEAFF

V gene: TRBV3-1/TRBV3-2
clone size: .
D gene: .
J gene: TRBJ2-1
CDR3 DNA: TGTGCCAGCAGCACCAGTTTGGAGGGCAATGAGCAGTTCTTC
CDR3 protein: CASSTSLEGNEQFF